The sequence of this T cell receptor (beta chain) was determined in a study of beta chain features in type 1 diabetes. Study at large: Over all samples combined, about 100,000,000 sorted cells were examined.

A CD45RO/CCR7/CD25/CD127/CD95/CD27 panel sorted naive, central memory, regulatory and stem cell-like memory CD4+ cells. The study's findings and limits: The study found fewer insertions and more deletions at VDJ junctions in type 1 diabetes patients. TCRB CDR3s were moderately but significantly shorter in Type 1 diabetes patients in all four CD4+ subsets. Patients showed naive, central memory and Treg TCRB repertoires that appeared more similar than those of healthy donors.

Isolated RNA was reverse transcribed in full, so expressed TCRB transcripts were sequenced. Using immunoSEQ multiplex PCR, the repertoire was profiled, and TCRdb retains in-frame clones only, with some absent. The table lists about 710,000 clones, roughly an eighth of them singletons. In regard to this clone: The antigen is not known.

This TCR derives from a man aged 18 to 29 with type 1 diabetes. Material: naive CD4+ T cells from blood.

CDR3 coding DNA: TGTGCCAGCAGCGCAACCGGGACCTTGAACACCGGGGAGCTGTTTTTT. Translating gives CASSATGTLNTGELFF. The chain recombines TRBV9 with TRBJ2-2; possibly TRBD1 or TRBD2 for D (5 bases each). The CDR3 length is 16 residues. Germline V lookup: CDR1 SGDLS, CDR2 YYNGEE. Trimming pared 3 bases from V and 1 base from J, leaving 13 bases between.